This is a list of T cell receptor beta chains from one sample in a study of regulatory T cells in long-lasting Graves disease. TCRdb redid the calling of the multiplex PCR reads with MiXCR, one entry per CDR3 protein. The data show about 470,000 distinct CDR3 sequences, 15% to 20% seen once. This same sample was also part of a study on T cells in Graves' hyperthyroidism and ophthalmopathy.

The starting material was peripheral blood mononuclear cells (PBMCs), obtained at new diagnosis, from a patient treated with antithyroid drugs. The receptors were gathered from a man in his forties with Graves disease. Both conserved end residues are part of each CDR3. The order of the fields is D gene, V gene, J gene, clone size, CDR3 protein, CDR3 DNA. D genes are given only for firm matches. The size field is filled for only some rows; it gives once, few, many or a size class.

>.|TRBV20-1|TRBJ1-5|many
CSALTGQNQPQHF
TGCAGTGCTTTAACGGGGCAGAATCAGCCCCAGCATTTT
>.|TRBV12-3/TRBV12-4|TRBJ1-1|many
CASIYGGATEAFF
TGTGCCAGCATCTACGGGGGTGCTACTGAAGCTTTCTTT
>TRBD2|TRBV7-9|TRBJ2-1|many
CASSPRTRVNEQFF
TGTGCCAGCAGCCCCCGGACTAGAGTTAATGAGCAGTTCTTC
>.|TRBV28|TRBJ1-2|few
CAIEEGRYGYTF
TGTGCCATCGAAGAAGGGCGGTATGGCTACACCTTC
>.|TRBV7-2|TRBJ2-1|.
CASRETPHNEQFF
TGTGCCTCCAGGGAGACACCCCACAATGAGCAGTTCTTC
>.|TRBV28|TRBJ1-5|.
CASRHGQPQHF
TGTGCCAGCAGGCATGGTCAGCCCCAGCATTTT
>TRBD2|TRBV2|TRBJ2-3|many
CASSANSGGTDTQYF
TGTGCCAGCAGTGCCAATAGCGGGGGCACAGATACGCAGTATTTT
>.|TRBV28|TRBJ2-7|many
CASSLDSLYEQYF
TGTGCCAGCAGCCTTGACAGCCTCTACGAGCAGTACTTC
>TRBD2|TRBV12-3/TRBV12-4|TRBJ2-2|.
CASSFLSGRASKAGELFF
TGTGCCAGCAGTTTCTTGAGCGGGAGGGCCTCTAAGGCCGGGGAGCTGTTTTTT
>TRBD1|TRBV18|TRBJ2-1|few
CASSPRRQGDEQFF
TGTGCCAGCTCACCACGGCGGCAGGGGGATGAGCAGTTCTTC
>.|TRBV28|TRBJ2-1|few
CASVTYNEQFF
TGTGCCAGTGTTACCTACAATGAGCAGTTCTTC
>.|TRBV30|TRBJ1-2|.
CASTGGSGNGYTF
TGTGCCTCGACAGGAGGAAGCGGAAATGGCTACACCTTC
>TRBD2|TRBV20-1|TRBJ2-2|.
CSARASGSGELFF
TGCAGTGCTAGAGCTAGCGGGTCCGGGGAGCTGTTTTTT
>.|TRBV28|TRBJ1-1|few
CASSDGIWGLNNEAFF
TGTGCCAGCAGTGACGGGATCTGGGGACTGAACAATGAAGCTTTCTTT
>.|TRBV28|TRBJ2-7|.
CASSFLGWGRSDEQYF
TGTGCCAGCAGTTTCCTCGGTTGGGGGAGATCCGACGAGCAGTACTTC
>TRBD1|TRBV20-1|TRBJ1-2|few
CSARGTGKFSGYTF
TGCAGTGCTAGGGGGACAGGGAAGTTCTCCGGCTACACCTTC
>TRBD1|TRBV4-2|TRBJ2-7|.
CASSQEHRGTYEQYF
TGTGCCAGCAGCCAAGAGCACAGGGGAACCTACGAGCAGTACTTC
>.|TRBV28|TRBJ2-1|many
CASSLGLNEQFF
TGTGCCAGCAGCTTAGGTCTGAATGAGCAGTTCTTC
>.|TRBV19|TRBJ2-7|.
CATSNTGSPYEQYF
TGTGCCACCTCGAACACCGGGTCTCCCTACGAGCAGTACTTC
>.|TRBV24-1|TRBJ2-2|many
CATSGARTTGELFF
TGTGCCACCAGTGGAGCGCGTACGACCGGGGAGCTGTTTTTT
>.|TRBV5-5|TRBJ1-4|.
CASSLFWAAQYEKLFF
TGTGCCAGCAGCTTGTTCTGGGCAGCCCAATATGAAAAACTGTTTTTT
>.|TRBV7-2|TRBJ1-3|once
CASSYRERNTIYF
TGTGCCAGCAGTTACAGGGAGCGAAACACCATATATTTT
>.|TRBV2|TRBJ2-5|many
CASALTATPRETQYF
TGTGCCAGCGCCTTGACAGCTACCCCCCGGGAGACCCAGTACTTC
>TRBD2|TRBV11-2|TRBJ2-7|many
CASSVTSGRSYEQYF
TGTGCCAGCAGCGTTACTAGCGGGAGAAGCTACGAGCAGTACTTC
>.|TRBV20-1|TRBJ2-1|many
CSARDPKRSSYNEQFF
TGCAGTGCTAGAGATCCCAAAAGAAGCTCCTACAATGAGCAGTTCTTC
>TRBD2|TRBV7-2|TRBJ2-1|few
CASSSASGSFNEQFF
TGTGCCAGCAGCTCGGCTAGCGGGAGTTTTAATGAGCAGTTCTTC
>TRBD1|TRBV9|TRBJ2-1|many
CASSAPGTDYNEQFF
TGTGCCAGCAGCGCCCCCGGGACAGACTACAATGAGCAGTTCTTC
>.|TRBV27|TRBJ1-1|many
CASSLGPNGRALSEAFF
TGTGCCAGCAGTCTTGGCCCAAATGGGCGGGCCCTCTCTGAAGCTTTCTTT
>TRBD2|TRBV11-2|TRBJ2-1|many
CASSLGLAGGPRNEQFF
TGTGCCAGCAGCCTCGGACTAGCGGGAGGGCCAAGGAATGAGCAGTTCTTC
>.|TRBV2|TRBJ1-5|many
CASSQTGGGVSQPQHF
TGTGCCAGCAGTCAAACCGGTGGGGGGGTAAGTCAGCCCCAGCATTTT
>.|TRBV12-3/TRBV12-4|TRBJ2-7|many
CASSPARYEQYF
TGTGCCAGCAGTCCCGCGCGGTACGAGCAGTACTTC
>.|TRBV3-1|TRBJ1-6|few
CASSFRAYNSPLHF
TGTGCCAGCAGCTTTAGGGCCTATAATTCACCCCTCCACTTT
>.|TRBV20-1|TRBJ2-2|.
CSASVGPDTGELFF
TGCAGTGCTAGTGTAGGGCCCGACACCGGGGAGCTGTTTTTT
>TRBD1|TRBV20-1|TRBJ1-2|few
CSAQPPGQGWGYTF
TGCAGTGCTCAACCCCCGGGACAGGGGTGGGGCTACACCTTC
>.|TRBV29-1|TRBJ2-7|few
CSVLWGRHPYEQYF
TGCAGCGTTCTATGGGGGAGGCACCCCTACGAGCAGTACTTC
>.|TRBV25-1|TRBJ1-6|few
CASRGHSSYNSPLHF
TGTGCCAGCCGAGGACACAGCTCCTATAATTCACCCCTCCACTTT
>.|TRBV15|TRBJ2-1|many
CATSRVDESSSYNEQFF
TGTGCCACCAGCAGAGTTGATGAATCCTCCTCCTACAATGAGCAGTTCTTC
>.|TRBV9|TRBJ2-3|.
CASTAGATDTQYF
TGTGCCAGTACTGCGGGGGCCACAGATACGCAGTATTTT
>.|TRBV19|TRBJ2-5|few
CASSRNHWGETQYF
TGTGCCAGTAGTCGGAATCATTGGGGAGAGACCCAGTACTTC
>.|TRBV27|TRBJ2-2|many
CASSRLTDGELFF
TGTGCCAGCAGTCGACTTACCGACGGGGAGCTGTTTTTT
>TRBD2|TRBV3-1|TRBJ2-7|many
CASSQLAGEAYEQYF
TGTGCCAGCAGCCAACTAGCGGGAGAAGCCTACGAGCAGTACTTC
>.|TRBV20-1|TRBJ2-7|many
CSATFPAARVYEQYF
TGCAGTGCCACCTTCCCGGCTGCTAGGGTCTACGAGCAGTACTTC
>TRBD2|TRBV5-1|TRBJ2-1|.
CASSLGSGSGEQFF
TGCGCCAGCAGCTTGGGTAGCGGGAGCGGTGAGCAGTTCTTC
>.|TRBV6-1|TRBJ1-3|.
CASRIGQYSGNTIYF
TGTGCCAGCAGAATTGGACAGTACTCTGGAAACACCATATATTTT
>TRBD2|TRBV25-1|TRBJ2-2|.
CASSASGRGGTGELFF
TGTGCCAGCAGTGCTAGCGGGAGAGGTGGCACCGGGGAGCTGTTTTTT
>.|TRBV9|TRBJ1-1|many
CASSVAWIDTEAFF
TGTGCCAGCAGCGTAGCTTGGATTGACACTGAAGCTTTCTTT
>.|TRBV28|TRBJ2-1|many
CASSLSYEQFF
TGTGCCAGCAGTTTATCCTATGAGCAGTTCTTC
>.|TRBV12-3/TRBV12-4|TRBJ2-1|few
CASSLSGKGNEQFF
TGTGCCAGCAGTCTTAGTGGCAAGGGAAATGAGCAGTTCTTC
>.|TRBV5-1|TRBJ2-3|many
CASSPLTEDTQYF
TGCGCCAGCAGCCCACTTACTGAAGATACGCAGTATTTT
>.|TRBV2|TRBJ2-7|many
CASQTRNYEQYF
TGTGCCAGCCAGACCCGGAACTACGAGCAGTACTTC
>.|TRBV20-1|TRBJ1-2|many
CSAPDGDSRYYGYTF
TGCAGTGCCCCCGATGGAGACAGCAGATACTATGGCTACACCTTC
>.|TRBV2|TRBJ2-3|many
CASSGETGTDTQYF
TGTGCCAGCAGTGGTGAAACGGGAACAGATACGCAGTATTTT
>TRBD1|TRBV3-1|TRBJ1-1|many
CASSQFSGGDGTEAFF
TGTGCCAGCAGCCAATTTTCAGGGGGCGATGGTACTGAAGCTTTCTTT
>TRBD1|TRBV6-1|TRBJ1-1|many
CASSPTGGLGVDTEAFF
TGTGCCAGCAGTCCGACAGGGGGGCTGGGAGTTGACACTGAAGCTTTCTTT
>TRBD2|TRBV5-1|TRBJ2-5|many
CASSLTGRYQETQYF
TGCGCCAGCAGCTTGACCGGGAGGTACCAAGAGACCCAGTACTTC